The next 15 T cell receptor beta chains were all read from a single sample in a study of blood T cell repertoires in COVID-19 (dated by TCRdb to about 2020). The method behind the library was the immunoSEQ multiplex PCR assay. Not all clones reach the TCRdb copy of this immuneACCESS table, which keeps in-frame sequences only. Checked studies attribute under half of the gap to unresolved V genes and leave the rest unexplained. For this sample there are hundreds of thousands of clones; almost 85% appear just once. 7.2% of the sample comes from the top ten. Sequenced sample: peripheral blood. The receptors originated from a human donor in a cohort sampled during active COVID-19.

This clone showed up just once. The rearrangement uses TRBV2 and TRBJ1-1, with TRBD1 identical over 8 bases. CDR3 length: 15 residues. Germline CDR1 and CDR2: SNHLY and FYNNEI. V lost 6 bases, J lost 4 bases, and 10 bases stayed unmatched. The CDR3 protein is CASRGGQALGTEAFF. The CDR3 DNA reads as TGTGCCAGCAGGGGGGGACAGGCTTTGGGCACTGAAGCTTTCTTT.

The V and J genes are TRBV6-5 and TRBJ2-7; possibly TRBD2 for D (6 bases). The V and J ends lost 10 bases and 0 bases respectively, with 19 bases between them. Germline CDR1 and CDR2: MNHEY and SVGAGI. This CDR3 has 15 residues. CDR3 sequence (DNA): TGTGCCACCTCCGACGGCGGGGCCTCCTCCTACGAGCAGTACTTC. It translates to CATSDGGASSYEQYF.

V and J are TRBV7-8 and TRBJ2-1; possibly TRBD1 for D (5 bases). The CDR3 totals 17 residues. The germline CDR1 and CDR2 sequences are SGHVS and FQNEAQ. V gave up 5 bases and J gave up 7 bases, with 24 bases separating them. The CDR3 sequence: CASSPYTELGPWNEQFF. For the CDR3, the DNA is TGTGCCAGCAGCCCGTATACGGAGTTGGGGCCTTGGAATGAGCAGTTCTTC.

J is TRBJ1-1 and V is TRBV10-3; no clear D gene. The V gene's germline CDR1 is ENHRY and CDR2 SYGVKD. CDR3 length equals 15 residues. V was shortened by 3 bases and J by 5 bases, with 16 bases between the two germline ends. The CDR3 is CAISDPPVRETEAFF. For the CDR3, the DNA is TGTGCCATCAGTGATCCGCCGGTACGAGAGACTGAAGCTTTCTTT.

The chain uses TRBV6-5 and TRBJ2-1, with D possibly matching TRBD2 (6 bases). The germline gives CDR1 MNHEY, CDR2 SVGAGI. The CDR3 length is 12 residues. Between the trimmed V and J ends, which lost 6 bases and 4 bases, there was a span of 7 bases. The DNA of the CDR3 is TGTGCCAGCAGGCGGGGTTACAATGAGCAGTTCTTC. Translated: CASRRGYNEQFF.

The CDR3 loop is CASGASGGYEQYF. Written as DNA, the CDR3 is TGTGCCAGCGGGGCTAGCGGGGGCTACGAGCAGTACTTC. V gene TRBV6-5 combines with J gene TRBJ2-7; 10 nucleotides agree with TRBD2. Trimming took 8 bases from V and 3 from J; bases not matched to a gene: 4. The CDR3 extends over 13 amino acids. The germline V gene has CDR1 MNHEY and CDR2 SVGAGI.

V is TRBV6-1 and J is TRBJ1-2; TRBD1 is a possible D gene (5 bases). The CDR3 has 16 residues. The V gene's germline CDR1 is MNHNS and CDR2 SASEGT. V lost 0 bases and J lost 4, with 15 bases in between. DNA of the CDR3: TGTGCCAGCAGTGAAGCGAAAGGGACTCGCCTCTATGGCTACACCTTC. Residues: CASSEAKGTRLYGYTF.

The chain combines TRBV19 with TRBJ1-3, with a weak D call TRBD1 (6 bases). CDR3 length: 14 residues. Germline CDR1 reads LNHDA; CDR2 reads SQIVND (reference sequence). Trimming cost V 5 bases and J 2 bases, with 10 bases left between them. The CDR3 DNA sequence: TGTGCCAGTAGTTATCAGGGGACTGGAAACACCATATATTTT. Residues: CASSYQGTGNTIYF. Complete variable domain (other parts from reference TRBV19 and TRBJ1-3): DGGITQSPKYLFRKEGQNVTLSCEQNLNHDAMYWYRQDPGQGLRLIYYSQIVNDFQKGDIAEGYSVSREKKESFPLTVTSAQKNPTAFYLCASSYQGTGNTIYFGEGSWLTVV.

The genes are TRBV15 and TRBJ2-4, with a possible D match to TRBD2 (6 bases). This CDR3 has 18 residues. From germline, CDR1 is LNHNV and CDR2 YYDKDF (reference sequence). V dropped 2 bases and J dropped 0 bases, with 17 bases sitting between them. The CDR3 DNA sequence: TGTGCCACCAGCAGACTTCCATCGGGAGCACTAGCCAAAAACATTCAGTACTTC. This translates into CATSRLPSGALAKNIQYF.

The sample holds many counts of this clone. The V gene is TRBV19, the J gene TRBJ2-3; 11 bases match TRBD2. After removal of 5 bases from V and 1 base from J, the junction contained 5 bases not matched to a gene. From germline, CDR1 is LNHDA and CDR2 SQIVND (reference sequence). This CDR3 contains 16 residues. DNA for the CDR3: TGTGCCAGTAGTTCTCCGGGACTAGCGGGCACAGATACGCAGTATTTT. Its translation is CASSSPGLAGTDTQYF.

In this sample, this clone turned up once. The V gene is TRBV29-1, the J gene TRBJ2-3, with D tentatively TRBD1 (6 bases). The CDR3 runs to 15 residues. Germline V gene data show CDR1 as SQVTM and CDR2 as ANQGSEA. Trimming left V 8 bases short and J 2 bases short, with 20 bases between. The CDR3 region is CSTAGSTGITDTQYF. In DNA form, the CDR3 reads TGCAGCACCGCCGGATCGACAGGAATCACAGATACGCAGTATTTT.

V usage is TRBV30 and J usage is TRBJ2-6, with D unclear. Looked up from germline, CDR1 is GTSNPN and CDR2 is SVGIG (reference sequence). Trimming removed 2 bases at V and 0 bases at J, with 14 bases between. The CDR3 sequence is 17 residues long. The CDR3 spells CAWSKQRTYSGANVLTF. CDR3 in DNA: TGTGCCTGGAGTAAACAGAGAACCTACTCTGGGGCCAACGTCCTGACTTTC.

The V call is TRBV5-1, the J call TRBJ2-7; 11 positions match TRBD2. CDR3 length equals 16 residues. Germline assignment: CDR1 SGHRS and CDR2 YFSETQ. V trimming: 0 bases; J trimming: 6 bases; junction bases outside the gene matches: 8. CDR3 nucleotides: TGCGCCAGCAGCTTGGTGGGACTAGCGGAAAAACCCGAGCAGTACTTC. Residues: CASSLVGLAEKPEQYF.

This rearrangement joins TRBV29-1 to TRBJ1-1, with 8 positions matching TRBD1. This CDR3 has 13 residues. Germline CDR1 is SQVTM and CDR2 is ANQGSEA. V shed 5 bases, J shed 14 bases, and the junction held 16 bases outside the gene matches. CDR3 region: CSVSGTGPGIRFF. The CDR3 DNA is TGCAGCGTTTCCGGGACAGGCCCGGGTATCAGGTTCTTT.

V is TRBV29-1 and J is TRBJ2-3; 14 nucleotides line up with TRBD2. Germline CDR1 reads SQVTM; CDR2 reads ANQGSEA. This CDR3 contains 14 residues. V trimming: 5 bases; J trimming: 6 bases; junction bases outside the gene matches: 4. The CDR3 DNA is TGCAGCGTTCGGACTAGCGGGGGGTGGGATACGCAGTATTTT. Protein: CSVRTSGGWDTQYF.